The 4 T cell receptor beta chains reported below all come from one sample, sequenced in a study of blood T cell repertoires in COVID-19. TCRdb's copy holds only in-frame clones and misses some; the assay was immunoSEQ multiplex PCR. This sample has roughly 120,000 clones, with approximately 82% found just once. Sequenced: peripheral blood. These receptor sequences come from a man in his 70s with active or convalescent COVID-19.

This clone was recorded only once. This chain connects TRBV9 to TRBJ1-2, with D perhaps matching TRBD1 (6 bases). V lost 0 bases and J 4 bases, leaving 10 bases between the germline ends. The CDR3 has 14 amino acids. Germline lookup yields CDR1 SGDLS and CDR2 YYNGEE. CDR3 amino acids: CASSVERGSYGYTF. DNA for the CDR3: TGTGCCAGCAGCGTAGAAAGGGGGAGCTATGGCTACACCTTC.

This clone was seen only a few times. V gene TRBV3-1 (or the pseudogene TRBV3-2) combines with J gene TRBJ1-4; D not certain. This CDR3 contains 13 residues. CDR1 is LGHDT, CDR2 YNNKEL, per germline (reference sequence). Deletions cut 4 bases from V and 8 bases from J, with 11 bases between. The CDR3 nucleotides read TGTGCCAGCAGCCTTCGGGTCCAAGAAAAACTGTTTTTT. It codes for CASSLRVQEKLFF.

The chain carries TRBV5-4 and TRBJ1-1, with D tentatively TRBD1 (5 bases). V was trimmed by 4 bases and J by 1 base, leaving 14 bases between them. There are 15 residues in the CDR3. CDR1 is SGHNT, CDR2 YYREEE, per germline (reference sequence). The CDR3 nucleotides read TGTGCCAGCAGCGGACAAAAATTAGAGAACACTGAAGCTTTCTTT. Translated: CASSGQKLENTEAFF.

The chain links TRBV10-3 to TRBJ2-3, with D possibly TRBD1 on 6 matching bases. The CDR3 sequence is 12 residues long. V was trimmed by 3 bases and J by 6 bases, leaving 7 bases between them. Per the germline V gene, CDR1 is ENHRY and CDR2 is SYGVKD. CDR3 nucleotides: TGTGCCATCAGTGATCAGGGGGATACGCAGTATTTT. Translated: CAISDQGDTQYF.